Shown below are 21 T cell receptor beta chains from a single sample sequenced in a study of T cells in Graves' hyperthyroidism and ophthalmopathy. What was amplified from RNA transcripts were TCR beta CDR3 regions. HTBI primers were used for first-round RT-PCR of the TCR CDR3. TCRdb reprocessed the multiplex PCR reads with MiXCR, giving one entry per CDR3 protein. The data show 360,000 or so distinct CDR3 sequences, with roughly 20% seen just once and less than 20% held by the top ten. The sample comprised blood. The source of these receptors is a woman between 40 and 50 years old with Graves' ophthalmopathy.

This clonotype was detected ten times or more. The V call is TRBV19, the J call TRBJ2-5, with 8 bases fitting TRBD1. V shed 4 bases, J shed 5 bases, and the junction held 9 bases outside the gene matches. This CDR3 is built from 15 residues. In germline, CDR1 is LNHDA, CDR2 SQIVND (reference sequence). The CDR3 here is CASSTGQGDVETQYF. CDR3 bases: TGTGCCAGTAGTACCGGACAGGGTGATGTGGAGACCCAGTACTTC.

This clonotype was counted at least ten times. The CDR3 reads CASSPLTGLSEAFF. The CDR3 DNA reads TGTGCCAGCAGTCCACTCACGGGGCTGTCTGAAGCTTTCTTT. The chain combines TRBV7-9 with TRBJ1-1; possibly TRBD1 for D (5 bases). The CDR3 contains 14 residues. The V end lost 6 bases, the J end lost 6 bases, and 17 bases lay between the germline ends. Germline values: CDR1 SEHNR, CDR2 FQNEAQ (reference sequence). The full variable domain, its missing parts supplied by reference TRBV7-9 and TRBJ1-1, is DTGVSQNPRHKITKRGQNVTFRCDPISEHNRLYWYRQTLGQGPEFLTYFQNEAQLEKSRLLSDRFSAERPKGSFSTLEIQRTEQGDSAMYLCASSPLTGLSEAFFGQGTRLTVV.

This clonotype was recorded at least ten times. The genes are TRBV20-1 and TRBJ1-1, with D uncertain. This CDR3 region has 11 residues. The germline gives CDR1 DFQATT, CDR2 SNEGSKA (reference sequence). Trimming cost V 4 bases and J 7 bases, with 10 bases left between them. Written as DNA, the CDR3 is TGCAGTGCTAAGCCCGTGGGTGAAGCTTTCTTT. Protein product: CSAKPVGEAFF.

The V call is TRBV7-3, the J call TRBJ1-1; TRBD1 matches 9 bases. V lost 5 bases, J lost 10 bases, and 11 bases stayed unmatched. The germline CDR1 and CDR2 sequences are SGHTA and FQGTGA. The length of the CDR3 is 14 residues. The CDR3 sequence is CASSSVDGTGLAFF. CDR3 DNA: TGTGCCAGCAGCAGCGTCGATGGGACAGGGTTAGCTTTCTTT. Full variable domain (rest looked up from reference TRBV7-3 and TRBJ1-1): GAGVSQTPSNKVTEKGKYVELRCDPISGHTALYWYRQSLGQGPEFLIYFQGTGAADDSGLPNDRFFAVRPEGSVSTLKIQRTERGDSAVYLCASSSVDGTGLAFFGQGTRLTVV.

V and J are TRBV11-2 and TRBJ2-2; D remains ambiguous. Germline assignment: CDR1 SGHAT and CDR2 FQNNGV. The CDR3 has 14 residues. Trimming removed 0 bases at V and 5 bases at J, with 7 bases between. CDR3 loop: CASSLDRVTGELFF. CDR3 in DNA: TGTGCCAGCAGCTTAGATCGAGTTACCGGGGAGCTGTTTTTT.

This clonotype has only a few counts. DNA of the CDR3: TGCGCCAGCAGCTTGGTTCCGGAAAAAAACATTCAGTACTTC. This translates into CASSLVPEKNIQYF. The chain uses TRBV5-1 and TRBJ2-4, with unresolved D. The V gene lost 0 bases and the J gene lost 4 bases, with 8 bases spanning the gap. CDR1 and CDR2 from the germline V gene are SGHRS and YFSETQ. This CDR3 is built from 14 residues.

This clonotype was recorded at least ten times. The J gene is TRBJ1-2, the V gene TRBV28; 10 bases fit TRBD1. V shed 3 bases, J shed 6 bases, and the junction held 4 bases outside the gene matches. CDR3 size: 14 residues. Per the germline V gene, CDR1 is MDHEN and CDR2 is SYDVKM. The CDR3 spells CASSLGGQGHGYTF. Written as DNA, the CDR3 is TGTGCCAGCAGTTTGGGGGGACAGGGGCATGGCTACACCTTC.

This clonotype was detected ten times or more. The genes are TRBV6-5 and TRBJ1-5; D is ambiguous. Trimming left V 5 bases short and J 5 bases short, with 4 bases between. The germline gives CDR1 MNHEY, CDR2 SVGAGI. The CDR3 contains 11 residues. In DNA, the CDR3 is TGTGCCAGCAGTAGGGATCAGCCCCAGCATTTT. Translating gives CASSRDQPQHF.

This clonotype was found a few times. The rearrangement links TRBV6-1 to TRBJ1-2; D unresolved. CDR1 MNHNS and CDR2 SASEGT come from the germline V gene. The CDR3 is made up of 14 amino acids. The germline V and J ends were trimmed by 7 bases and 2 bases, with 14 bases remaining between them. Written as DNA, the CDR3 is TGTGCCAGCACCCCCGGAGTCGTAAACTATGGCTACACCTTC. It translates to CASTPGVVNYGYTF.

Ten or more counts support this clonotype. V and J are TRBV19 and TRBJ2-5; 9 positions agree with TRBD2. The trim removed 4 bases at V and 4 bases at J, leaving 10 bases unmatched. Germline V gene data show CDR1 as LNHDA and CDR2 as SQIVND (reference sequence). This CDR3 is built from 16 residues. CDR3 sequence: CASSKGGGVLGETQYF. CDR3 DNA sequence: TGTGCCAGTAGTAAGGGCGGGGGGGTCTTGGGAGAGACCCAGTACTTC.

This clonotype was seen repeatedly, ten times or more. Just one base apart from a much larger clone, this may be a read error. V gene TRBV29-1 combines with J gene TRBJ2-5; D might be TRBD1 (5 bases). V was shortened by 3 bases and J by 3 bases, with 8 bases between the two germline ends. The CDR3 has 12 amino acids. CDR1 is SQVTM and CDR2 is ANQGSEA in the germline V gene. The CDR3 bases are TGCAGCGTTGAGATAGGGGAAGAGACCCAGTACTTC. It yields the protein CSVEIGEETQYF.

The chain combines TRBV3-1 with TRBJ1-2, with D perhaps matching TRBD1 (5 bases). V dropped 7 bases and J dropped 4 bases, with 7 bases sitting between them. This CDR3 has 11 residues. The germline CDR1 and CDR2 sequences are LGHDT and YNNKEL (reference sequence). The CDR3 sequence: CASKDTYGYTF. The CDR3 nucleotides read TGTGCCAGCAAGGACACCTATGGCTACACCTTC.

The sample holds many counts of this clonotype. The V gene is TRBV12-3 or TRBV12-4, the J gene TRBJ2-2; TRBD1 or TRBD2 may be the D gene (5 bases each). The CDR3 spans 16 residues. Trimming removed 6 bases at V and 2 bases at J, with 16 bases between. CDR3 protein: CASSPGYGQNTGELFF. CDR3 nucleotide sequence: TGTGCCAGCAGCCCGGGGTACGGACAAAACACCGGGGAGCTGTTTTTT.

In its sample, this clonotype was seen many times. The chain couples TRBV6-5 to TRBJ1-5; a weak D match, TRBD1 (5 bases). Germline V gene sequence: CDR1 MNHEY, CDR2 SVGAGI. The V end was cut by 0 bases, the J end by 5 bases, with 8 bases between. The CDR3 runs 14 residues. CDR3 sequence reads: CASSYSLGDQPQHF. DNA of the CDR3: TGTGCCAGCAGTTACTCGCTGGGGGATCAGCCCCAGCATTTT.

In its sample, this clonotype was seen many times. The chain carries TRBV12-3 or TRBV12-4 and TRBJ2-2; the D is unclear. Trimming pared 2 bases from V and 4 bases from J, leaving 5 bases between. The CDR3 consists of 13 residues. CDR3 region: CASSLFSTGELFF. The CDR3 nucleotides read TGTGCCAGCAGTTTATTCTCCACCGGGGAGCTGTTTTTT.

This clonotype was seen at least ten times. The gene calls are TRBV25-1 and TRBJ2-7, with 16 bases that match TRBD2. The V gene end was trimmed by 5 bases and the J gene end by 1 base; junction bases not matched to a gene: 14. The CDR3 sequence is 20 residues long. Germline CDR1 MGHDK, CDR2 SYGVNS. In DNA, the CDR3 is TGTGCCAGCAGTCCAGTTTGGGGGACTAGCGGGAGGGACTCATCCTACGAGCAGTACTTC. Translation gives CASSPVWGTSGRDSSYEQYF.

This clonotype was observed at least ten times. The CDR3 loop is CASEGTVSYEQYF. CDR3 DNA sequence: TGTGCCAGCGAGGGGACGGTCTCCTACGAGCAGTACTTC. The genes are TRBV2 and TRBJ2-7; D possibly matches TRBD1 or TRBD2 (5 bases each). V was pared by 8 bases and J by 0 bases, with 11 bases between. The CDR3 is 13 residues long. Germline V CDR1 and CDR2: SNHLY, FYNNEI.

This clonotype was recorded at least ten times. CDR3 in DNA: TGTGCCAGCAGTTCACCTTCGACTAGCGGGAGACCGAACACCGGGGAGCTGTTTTTT. It codes for CASSSPSTSGRPNTGELFF. The gene calls are TRBV6-2 or TRBV6-3 and TRBJ2-2, with 12 bases fitting TRBD2. CDR3 length: 19 amino acids. Germline V CDR1 and CDR2: MNHEY, SVGEGT. The J segment lost 0 bases and the V segment lost 4 bases, leaving 9 bases of the junction unmatched.

This clonotype showed up many times. The chain links TRBV12-3 or TRBV12-4 to TRBJ1-3; no clear D. V lost 2 bases to trimming and J lost 0 bases, with 14 bases between them. The CDR3 covers 17 residues. In DNA, the CDR3 is TGTGCCAGCAGTTTAAGGAAGCCAGAAAGCTCTGGAAACACCATATATTTT. Amino acid sequence: CASSLRKPESSGNTIYF.

This clonotype was observed many times. The chain couples TRBV20-1 to TRBJ2-3, with a weak D call TRBD2 (5 bases). The V end lost 2 bases, the J end lost 4 bases, and 7 bases lay between the germline ends. The CDR3 covers 12 residues. Germline CDR1 DFQATT, CDR2 SNEGSKA (reference sequence). The CDR3 reads CSARKGADTQYF. The CDR3 DNA reads TGCAGTGCTAGAAAGGGAGCAGATACGCAGTATTTT.

This rearrangement joins TRBV4-2 to TRBJ2-6; D may be TRBD2 (6 bases). There are 18 residues in the CDR3. CDR1 and CDR2 from the germline V gene are LGHNA and YNFKEQ. The V end was cut by 4 bases, the J end by 0 bases, with 16 bases between. CDR3 region: CASSPTSLASSGANVLTF. The CDR3, as DNA: TGTGCCAGCAGCCCGACATCCCTAGCGAGCTCTGGGGCCAACGTCCTGACTTTC.